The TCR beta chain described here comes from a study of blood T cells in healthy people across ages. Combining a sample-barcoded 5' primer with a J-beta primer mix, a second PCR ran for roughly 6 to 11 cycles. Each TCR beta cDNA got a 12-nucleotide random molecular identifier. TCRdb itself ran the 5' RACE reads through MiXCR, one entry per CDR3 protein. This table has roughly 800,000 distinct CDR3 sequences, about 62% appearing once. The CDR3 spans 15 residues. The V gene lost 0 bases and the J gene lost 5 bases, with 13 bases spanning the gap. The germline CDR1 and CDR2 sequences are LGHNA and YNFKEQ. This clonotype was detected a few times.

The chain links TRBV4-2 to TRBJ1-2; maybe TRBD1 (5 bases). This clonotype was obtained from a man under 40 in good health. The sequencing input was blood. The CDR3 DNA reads TGTGCCAGCAGCCAAGAGGGTGGGGCCGTTTATGGCTACACCTTC. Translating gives CASSQEGGAVYGYTF.